Listed here are 22 T cell receptor beta chains from one sample, sequenced in a study of T-cell memory formation after mild COVID-19. TCRdb used MiXCR to reprocess the 5' RACE reads, holding one entry per CDR3 protein. The sample records around 200,000 distinct CDR3 sequences, under 12% being singletons. Source material: PBMCs or a T cell subset sorted from them (not recorded which). The origin of the receptors is a man aged 18 to 30 who had mild COVID-19 (a few samples of this study predate the infection). Cell type and time point are not known.

This clonotype has more than one count but fewer than ten. The rearrangement links TRBV5-1 to TRBJ2-7; TRBD1 matches at 9 bases. This CDR3 region has 15 residues. The germline gives CDR1 SGHRS, CDR2 YFSETQ. V dropped 4 bases and J dropped 1; count of bases not matched to a gene: 6. CDR3 bases: TGCGCCAGCAGCCGGTCGACAGGGGGATCCTACGAGCAGTACTTC. Residues: CASSRSTGGSYEQYF.

This clonotype was seen a few times. The chain carries TRBV2 and TRBJ2-5; 7 bases are shared with TRBD1. The V gene end was trimmed by 5 bases and the J gene end by 1 base; junction bases not matched to a gene: 7. The CDR3 spans 15 residues. Looked up from germline, CDR1 is SNHLY and CDR2 is FYNNEI. CDR3 sequence (DNA): TGTGCCAGCAGTCGGGACAGAAATCCCCAAGAGACCCAGTACTTC. Residues: CASSRDRNPQETQYF.

This clonotype was seen a handful of times. V gene TRBV12-3 or TRBV12-4 combines with J gene TRBJ2-5; TRBD1 agrees at 7 bases. This CDR3 has 12 amino acids. V lost 6 bases to trimming and J lost 5 bases; unmatched junction nucleotides: 3. The CDR3 bases are TGTGCCAGCAGGGTGACAGGGGAGACCCAGTACTTC. The encoded protein is CASRVTGETQYF.

The genes are TRBV5-5 and TRBJ2-3; D is unclear. The germline V gene has CDR1 SGHKS and CDR2 YYEKEE (reference sequence). V shed 1 base and J shed 1 base, with 7 bases lying between them. CDR3 length: 14 amino acids. The CDR3 reads CASSLYAGTDTQYF. CDR3 sequence (DNA): TGTGCCAGCAGCTTGTACGCGGGCACAGATACGCAGTATTTT.

This clonotype was counted ten times or more. The CDR3 bases are TGTGCCAGCAGGGACGGACTAGCTGAGACCCAGTACTTC. It encodes CASRDGLAETQYF. The chain couples TRBV25-1 to TRBJ2-5; TRBD2 matches at 8 bases. Germline CDR1 MGHDK, CDR2 SYGVNS. The CDR3 runs to 13 residues. V shed 6 bases and J 5 bases; nucleotides not matched to a gene: 5.

The table lists this clonotype with a few counts. J is TRBJ2-1 and V is TRBV5-5; D might be TRBD1 or TRBD2, each matching 5 bases. In germline, CDR1 is SGHKS, CDR2 YYEKEE (reference sequence). V was shortened by 2 bases and J by 4 bases, with 13 bases between the two germline ends. The CDR3 is 15 residues long. The CDR3 coding sequence is TGTGCCAGCAGCTTCCGGGACCCCGGATACAATGAGCAGTTCTTC. It encodes CASSFRDPGYNEQFF.

This chain uses TRBV6-7 with TRBJ1-5; 9 nucleotides agree with TRBD1. TRBV6-7 is an ORF for which the function is uncertain. Trimming cost V 7 bases and J 5 bases; bases outside gene matches: 6. The CDR3 runs 14 residues. For the CDR3, the DNA is TGTGCCAGCAACCCACAGGGGGCGGATCAGCCCCAGCATTTT. Amino acids: CASNPQGADQPQHF.

The rearrangement joins TRBV9 to TRBJ2-5; D ambiguous. The germline V gene has CDR1 SGDLS and CDR2 YYNGEE. V was shortened by 0 bases and J by 2 bases, with 5 bases between the two germline ends. The CDR3 sequence is 13 residues long. CDR3 DNA: TGTGCCAGCAGCGTAGGCAGGCAAGAGACCCAGTACTTC. This translates into CASSVGRQETQYF.

This chain links TRBV5-1 with TRBJ2-5; 7 bases are shared with TRBD1. This CDR3 is built from 12 residues. The germline gives CDR1 SGHRS, CDR2 YFSETQ. The trim removed 0 bases at V and 11 bases at J, leaving 4 bases unmatched. CDR3 amino acids: CASSLEQGPQYF. Written as DNA, the CDR3 is TGCGCCAGCAGCTTGGAACAGGGGCCTCAGTACTTC.

This clonotype showed up just a few times. The CDR3 region is CASSSGNWASEAFF. CDR3 DNA: TGTGCCAGCAGTTCCGGGAACTGGGCCTCGGAAGCTTTCTTT. The genes are TRBV12-3 or TRBV12-4 and TRBJ1-1; D is unclear. The CDR3 is 14 residues long. The ends were cut back, 4 bases at V and 8 bases at J, with 17 bases in the middle.

This chain uses TRBV6-5 with TRBJ2-7; 7 positions agree with TRBD2. V gave up 5 bases and J gave up 3 bases; unmatched junction bases: 1. The CDR3 loop spans 12 amino acids. CDR1 MNHEY and CDR2 SVGAGI come from the germline V gene. Here the CDR3 reads CASSRGDYEQYF. CDR3 bases: TGTGCCAGCAGTCGGGGGGACTACGAGCAGTACTTC.

This clonotype has at least ten counts. The V gene is TRBV7-2, the J gene TRBJ2-2; 9 bases map to TRBD1. CDR1 and CDR2 from the germline V gene are SGHTA and FQGNSA. This CDR3 spans 15 amino acids. V was pared by 5 bases and J by 8 bases, with 9 bases of the junction left unmatched. CDR3 residues: CASSPGDRVAGELFF. The CDR3 nucleotides are TGTGCCAGCAGCCCTGGGGACAGGGTGGCTGGGGAGCTGTTTTTT.

The table lists this clonotype with a few counts. J is TRBJ1-2 and V is TRBV4-1; possibly TRBD1 for D (5 bases). Trimming took 5 bases from V and 5 from J, leaving 15 bases between them. CDR1 MGHRA and CDR2 YSYEKL come from the germline V gene. CDR3 length: 14 residues. The CDR3 DNA reads as TGCGCCAGCAGCGCCCCAACGTGGGGGTATGGCTACACCTTC. Translated: CASSAPTWGYGYTF.

This clonotype was picked up a small number of times. The V and J genes are TRBV5-1 and TRBJ2-3; 16 positions agree with TRBD2. The V gene's germline CDR1 is SGHRS and CDR2 YFSETQ. With 0 bases clipped from V and 3 bases from J, the junction kept 7 bases outside the gene matches. This CDR3 contains 19 residues. CDR3 loop: CASSLAGTSGGAGTDTQYF. The DNA for the CDR3 is TGCGCCAGCAGCTTGGCCGGGACTAGCGGGGGGGCCGGGACAGATACGCAGTATTTT.

The sample holds a few counts of this clonotype. The chain employs TRBV6-6 and TRBJ1-3; D gene unclear. Per the germline V gene, CDR1 is MNHNY and CDR2 is SVGAGI (reference sequence). V was clipped by 0 bases and J by 0 bases, with 9 bases between them. The CDR3 spans 16 residues. CDR3: CASSYSNGISGNTIYF. The CDR3 DNA follows: TGTGCCAGCAGTTACTCGAACGGAATCTCTGGAAACACCATATATTTT.

This clonotype was counted at least ten times. This chain uses TRBV5-1 with TRBJ2-1; the D gene is possibly TRBD1 (6 bases). Germline CDR1 is SGHRS and CDR2 is YFSETQ. This CDR3 has 15 residues. With 3 bases removed from V and 4 bases from J, the gap between germline ends came to 14 bases. The CDR3 DNA reads as TGCGCCAGCAGCTCCGGGACACCCACTTACAATGAGCAGTTCTTC. Its protein product is CASSSGTPTYNEQFF.

The chain combines TRBV6-1 with TRBJ2-3; D unresolved. Per germline, CDR1 MNHNS and CDR2 SASEGT. The CDR3 has 15 residues. The V end was cut by 7 bases, the J end by 5 bases, with 19 bases between. CDR3 region: CASTPVGWGGDTQYF. CDR3 nucleotide sequence: TGTGCCAGCACCCCCGTAGGCTGGGGTGGAGATACGCAGTATTTT.

This chain links TRBV7-2 with TRBJ2-5; D is ambiguous. The CDR3 spans 13 residues. Trimming left V 1 base short and J 0 bases short, with 3 bases between. Germline V CDR1 and CDR2: SGHTA, FQGNSA. In nucleotides, the CDR3 is TGTGCCAGCAGCTTAGGGGACCAAGAGACCCAGTACTTC. It translates to CASSLGDQETQYF.

The V call is TRBV7-7, the J call TRBJ2-5; tentative D call: TRBD1 (5 bases). CDR1 is SSHAT and CDR2 is FNYEAQ in the germline V gene (reference sequence). The CDR3 length is 13 residues. The V end lost 1 base, the J end lost 7 bases, and 10 bases lay between the germline ends. CDR3 bases: TGTGCCAGCAGCTTAGAGGGGCGAGGGACCCAGTACTTC. Protein product: CASSLEGRGTQYF.

This chain uses TRBV5-8 with TRBJ1-1; no reliable D call. In germline, CDR1 is SGHTS, CDR2 YDEGEE. V was clipped by 1 base and J by 5 bases, with 6 bases between them. This CDR3 contains 12 residues. This CDR3 reads CASSLRPTEAFF. Here the CDR3 DNA reads TGTGCCAGCAGCTTGAGGCCAACTGAAGCTTTCTTT.

This clonotype appeared a few times. The chain couples TRBV11-3 to TRBJ2-2; D gene uncertain. CDR1 SGHNT and CDR2 YENEEA come from the germline V gene. This CDR3 contains 14 residues. V was clipped by 8 bases and J by 5 bases, with 15 bases between them. The CDR3 region has the DNA TGTGCCAGCTCTCTACTCGTGGGGACCGGGGAGCTGTTTTTT. Its translation: CASSLLVGTGELFF.

This clonotype was counted between two and nine times. The rearrangement uses TRBV2 and TRBJ2-3; D tentatively reads TRBD1 or TRBD2 (6 bases each). There are 15 residues in the CDR3. Trimming removed 0 bases at V and 4 bases at J, with 11 bases between. Germline CDR1 is SNHLY and CDR2 is FYNNEI. Here the CDR3 DNA reads TGTGCCAGCAGTGAAGCGGGGGGCCACGCAGATACGCAGTATTTT. This encodes CASSEAGGHADTQYF.